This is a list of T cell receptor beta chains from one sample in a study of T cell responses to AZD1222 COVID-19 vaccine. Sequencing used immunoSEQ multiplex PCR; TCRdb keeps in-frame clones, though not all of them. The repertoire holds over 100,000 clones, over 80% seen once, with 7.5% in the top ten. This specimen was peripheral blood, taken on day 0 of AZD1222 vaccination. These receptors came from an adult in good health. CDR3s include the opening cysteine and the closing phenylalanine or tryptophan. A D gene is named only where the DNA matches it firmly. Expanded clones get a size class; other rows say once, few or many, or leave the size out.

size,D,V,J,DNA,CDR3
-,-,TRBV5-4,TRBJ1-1,TGTGCCAGCAGCGTCAAAACGGCCAGGGACGGGTTAGCTTTCTTT,CASSVKTARDGLAFF
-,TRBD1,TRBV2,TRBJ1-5,TGTGCCAGCAGTGGGTTCCGGGACAGGGGTCAGCCCCAGCATTTT,CASSGFRDRGQPQHF
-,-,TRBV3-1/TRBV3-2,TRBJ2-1,TGTGCCAGCAGCCACCAATACAATGAGCAGTTCTTC,CASSHQYNEQFF
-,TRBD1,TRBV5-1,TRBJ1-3,TGCGCCAGCAGCTTCGGGACAGGTCCCTCCTCTGGAAACACCATATATTTT,CASSFGTGPSSGNTIYF
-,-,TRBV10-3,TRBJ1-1,TGTGCCATCAAGGGGGACGGGGGCGCTGAAGCTTTCTTT,CAIKGDGGAEAFF
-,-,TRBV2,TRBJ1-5,TGTGCCAGCAGTGATCAGACAGGCTCGATCACGCCCCAGCATTTT,CASSDQTGSITPQHF
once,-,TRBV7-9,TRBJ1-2,TGTGCCAGCAGCTTAGGTGGGGCGCCTTTAGGAGACTATGGCTACACCTTC,CASSLGGAPLGDYGYTF
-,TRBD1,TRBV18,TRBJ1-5,TGTGCCAGCTCAGCGACAGGGGTAACAGGTCCGAAGCCCCAGCATTTT,CASSATGVTGPKPQHF
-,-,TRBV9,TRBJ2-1,TGTGCCAGCAGCGACTATAGTAGCCCCTACAATGAGCAGTTCTTC,CASSDYSSPYNEQFF
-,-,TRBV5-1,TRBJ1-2,TGCGCCAGCAGCTTGGAGCCCAGTCGAAACTATGGCTACACCTTC,CASSLEPSRNYGYTF
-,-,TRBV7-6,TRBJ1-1,TGTGCCAGCAGCCCATGGAGTGGGACCCTGAACACTGAAGCTTTCTTT,CASSPWSGTLNTEAFF
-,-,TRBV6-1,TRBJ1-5,TGTGCCAGCAGTGAAGGGGGTCAGTACTATCAGCCCCAGCATTTT,CASSEGGQYYQPQHF
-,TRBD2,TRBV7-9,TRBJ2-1,TGTGCCAGCAGTTATAGCGGGAGGGCCTCCAATGAGCAGTTCTTC,CASSYSGRASNEQFF
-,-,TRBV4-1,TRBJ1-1,TGCGCCAGCAGCCAAGAAAGGATCATGAACACTGAAGCTTTCTTT,CASSQERIMNTEAFF
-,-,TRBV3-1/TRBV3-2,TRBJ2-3,TGTGCCAGCAGCCAAGATCGGGGAGATACGCAGTATTTT,CASSQDRGDTQYF
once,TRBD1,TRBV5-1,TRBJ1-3,TGCGCCAGCAGCGACAGGGTCATGAGCTCTGGAAACACCATATATTTT,CASSDRVMSSGNTIYF
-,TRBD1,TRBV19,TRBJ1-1,TGTGCCAGTAGTCGGACAGGGGGCAGGACTGAAGCTTTCTTT,CASSRTGGRTEAFF
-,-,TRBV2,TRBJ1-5,TGTGCCAGCGGGGGGCTAGTTGAGCCCCAGCATTTT,CASGGLVEPQHF
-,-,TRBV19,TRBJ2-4,TGTGCCAGTAGTCCCTCCGACGGGAACATTCAGTACTTC,CASSPSDGNIQYF
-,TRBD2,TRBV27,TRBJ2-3,TGTGCCAGCAGTTTAAGGTTTAGCGGGACCCTCACAGATACGCAGTATTTT,CASSLRFSGTLTDTQYF
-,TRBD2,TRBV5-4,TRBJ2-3,TGTGCCAGTCAAAAGAGGATAGCGGGAGGGGGCACAGATACGCAGTATTTT,CASQKRIAGGGTDTQYF
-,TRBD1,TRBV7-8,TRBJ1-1,TGTGCCAGCAGCCCAGAAACAGGGGTGAGGACTGAAGCTTTCTTT,CASSPETGVRTEAFF
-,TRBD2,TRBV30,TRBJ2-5,TGTGCCTGGATCGGTAGCGGGGGGACCCAGTACTTC,CAWIGSGGTQYF
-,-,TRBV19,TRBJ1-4,TGTGCCAGTAGCCCTCTGATCGGATTTGCCTACGAAAAACTGTTTTTT,CASSPLIGFAYEKLFF
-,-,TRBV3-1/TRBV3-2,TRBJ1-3,TGTGCCAGCAGCCATGGCCAGGGAAACACCATATATTTT,CASSHGQGNTIYF
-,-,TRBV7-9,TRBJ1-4,TGTGCCAGCAGCTTAGGGTCCAGGCATGAAAAACTGTTTTTT,CASSLGSRHEKLFF
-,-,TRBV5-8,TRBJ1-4,TGTGCCAGCAGCCCGGCCTGGGGGCGCGTGGAAAAACTGTTTTTT,CASSPAWGRVEKLFF
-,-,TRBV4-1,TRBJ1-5,TGCGCCAGCAGCCAAGCAGGAAGCAATCAGCCCCAGCATTTT,CASSQAGSNQPQHF
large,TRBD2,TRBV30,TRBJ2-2,TGTGCCTGGGCCCACGGACTAGCGGAAGCGAACACCGGGGAGCTGTTTTTT,CAWAHGLAEANTGELFF
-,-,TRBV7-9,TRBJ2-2,TGTGCCAGCAGCACGGGACGCTCGAACACCGGGGAGCTGTTTTTT,CASSTGRSNTGELFF
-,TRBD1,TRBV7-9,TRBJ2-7,TGTGCCAGCGAGGGGTGGGACAGGGGGCGCGAGCAGTACTTC,CASEGWDRGREQYF
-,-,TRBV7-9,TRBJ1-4,TGTGCCAGCAGCTTAGGGCAGGGTGATGAAAAACTGTTTTTT,CASSLGQGDEKLFF
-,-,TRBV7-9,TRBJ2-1,TGTGCCAGCAGCTTAAGTCCAGGATCCTACAATGAGCAGTTCTTC,CASSLSPGSYNEQFF
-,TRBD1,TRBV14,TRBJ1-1,TGTGCCAGCAGACACAGGGGTCCGGCTTTCTTT,CASRHRGPAFF
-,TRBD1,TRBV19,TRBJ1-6,TGTGCCAGTAGTACACCCGAGGACAGGAGCTCCTATAATTCACCCCTCCACTTT,CASSTPEDRSSYNSPLHF
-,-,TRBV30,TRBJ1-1,TGTGCCTGTAATAGGTACAACACTGAAGCTTTCTTT,CACNRYNTEAFF
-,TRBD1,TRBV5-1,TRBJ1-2,TGCGCCAGCAGCTTGGGTCAGGGGGGCGGCTACACCTTC,CASSLGQGGGYTF
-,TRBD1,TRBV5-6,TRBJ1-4,TGTGCCAGCAGCTTGTCGAACAGGGGATGGATGTTTTTT,CASSLSNRGWMFF
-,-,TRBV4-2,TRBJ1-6,TGTGCCAGCAGCCAAGATAGAGCCTCGGGGACACCCCTCCACTTT,CASSQDRASGTPLHF
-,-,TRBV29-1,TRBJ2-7,TGCAGCGTTGTGGGGCGTTGGTCCTACGAGCAGTACTTC,CSVVGRWSYEQYF
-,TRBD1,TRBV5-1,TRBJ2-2,TGCGCCAGCAGCGTGACGGGACAGGGGGCCGGGGAGCTGTTTTTT,CASSVTGQGAGELFF
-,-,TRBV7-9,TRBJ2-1,TGTGCCAGCAGCCCCCGGGAGAATGAGCAGTTCTTC,CASSPRENEQFF
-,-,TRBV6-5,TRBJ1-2,TGTGCCAGCCGCCGGCTGACCGGGGGCTACACCTTC,CASRRLTGGYTF
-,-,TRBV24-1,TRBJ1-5,TGTGCCACCAGTGATTTAAATAGCAATCAGCCCCAGCATTTT,CATSDLNSNQPQHF
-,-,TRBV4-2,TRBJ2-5,TGTGCCAGCAGCCAAGAGTCTCAGACAGGCAATCCGTACCAAGAGACCCAGTACTTC,CASSQESQTGNPYQETQYF